Shown below are 19 T cell receptor beta chains from a single sample sequenced in a study of early T cells in non-severe SARS-CoV-2 infection. TCRdb reprocessed the 5' RACE reads via MiXCR and lists one record per CDR3 protein. Of roughly 86,000 distinct CDR3 sequences listed, approximately 14% were seen once; the top ten hold 0.5% to 0.75%. Sequenced sample: whole blood. These receptors all stem from an adult who was a healthcare worker with PCR-confirmed SARS-CoV-2 infection or an uninfected control (not recorded which).

The chain is built from TRBV28 and TRBJ2-4; D is unclear. The germline gives CDR1 MDHEN, CDR2 SYDVKM. Deletions cut 6 bases from V and 0 bases from J, with 12 bases between. CDR3 length: 15 residues. The CDR3 here is CASSSAVLAKNIQYF. For the CDR3, the DNA is TGTGCCAGCAGCTCCGCAGTTCTAGCCAAAAACATTCAGTACTTC.

The sample holds many counts of this clonotype. The CDR3 bases are TGTGCCAGCAGCTTGGGACAGGAGGGTAACATTCAGTACTTC. It specifies CASSLGQEGNIQYF. The V gene is TRBV5-4, the J gene TRBJ2-4; the D call may be TRBD1 or TRBD2 (6 bases each). V lost 0 bases and J 7 bases, leaving 11 bases between the germline ends. The CDR3 totals 14 residues. From germline, CDR1 is SGHNT and CDR2 YYREEE (reference sequence).

The chain is built from TRBV11-2 and TRBJ2-1; D unresolved. From germline, CDR1 is SGHAT and CDR2 FQNNGV. The CDR3 has 17 residues. V shed 1 base and J shed 2 bases, with 15 bases lying between them. The CDR3 spells CASSLVRQTPTYNEQFF. As DNA, the CDR3 is TGTGCCAGCAGCTTAGTGCGGCAGACACCCACCTACAATGAGCAGTTCTTC.

This clonotype was seen many times. The chain recombines TRBV7-2 with TRBJ2-1, with D possibly TRBD1 on 6 matching bases. The CDR3 consists of 13 residues. Per germline, CDR1 SGHTA and CDR2 FQGNSA. Deletions cut 6 bases from V and 4 bases from J, with 10 bases between. The CDR3 DNA sequence: TGTGCCAGCAGGCAGGACAGTTACAATGAGCAGTTCTTC. It yields the protein CASRQDSYNEQFF.

This clonotype has more than one count but fewer than ten. The V gene is TRBV11-2, the J gene TRBJ1-2; 9 nucleotides match TRBD1. This CDR3 is 14 amino acids long. CDR1 is SGHAT, CDR2 FQNNGV, per germline. Trimming took 4 bases from V and 2 from J; bases not matched to a gene: 2. CDR3 residues: CASSSGTGNYGYTF. The CDR3, as DNA: TGTGCCAGCAGCTCAGGGACAGGGAACTATGGCTACACCTTC.

The gene calls are TRBV6-5 and TRBJ1-1; D is perhaps TRBD1 (6 bases). Germline assignment: CDR1 MNHEY and CDR2 SVGAGI. There are 14 residues in the CDR3. Trimming left V 7 bases short and J 0 bases short, with 12 bases between. CDR3 sequence (DNA): TGTGCCAGCAAGGGGGGAGTGATGAACACTGAAGCTTTCTTT. Protein product: CASKGGVMNTEAFF.

This clonotype was recorded at least ten times. The gene calls are TRBV7-3 and TRBJ1-2, with D possibly matching TRBD1 (6 bases). The CDR3 contains 14 residues. V was cut by 3 bases and J by 4 bases, with 12 bases left in between. From germline, CDR1 is SGHTA and CDR2 FQGTGA. CDR3 in amino acids: CASSLDGGGYGYTF. Written as DNA, the CDR3 is TGTGCCAGCAGCTTGGATGGGGGCGGCTATGGCTACACCTTC. The complete variable domain, with remaining parts taken from reference TRBV7-3 and TRBJ1-2, reads GAGVSQTPSNKVTEKGKYVELRCDPISGHTALYWYRQSLGQGPEFLIYFQGTGAADDSGLPNDRFFAVRPEGSVSTLKIQRTERGDSAVYLCASSLDGGGYGYTFGSGTRLTVV.

V usage is TRBV20-1 and J usage is TRBJ2-3; the D is unclear. Trimming removed 6 bases from V and 2 bases from J, with 12 bases in between. Germline CDR1 and CDR2: DFQATT and SNEGSKA (reference sequence). CDR3 length: 13 amino acids. In DNA, the CDR3 is TGCAGTGCCCGCGTCCAGCACACAGATACGCAGTATTTT. Protein product: CSARVQHTDTQYF.

This clonotype was seen more than once but under ten times. The CDR3 sequence is CASSSPARVNTEAFF. In DNA form, the CDR3 reads TGCGCCAGCAGCTCTCCCGCAAGGGTGAACACTGAAGCTTTCTTT. V is TRBV5-1 and J is TRBJ1-1, with D unclear. Between the trimmed V and J ends, which lost 3 bases and 0 bases, there was a span of 12 bases. Per germline, CDR1 SGHRS and CDR2 YFSETQ. The CDR3 length is 15 residues.

The chain employs TRBV3-1 and TRBJ2-7; 10 nucleotides match TRBD1. The CDR3 covers 14 residues. The J segment lost 6 bases and the V segment lost 2 bases, leaving 4 bases of the junction unmatched. Germline V lookup: CDR1 LGHDT, CDR2 YNNKEL (reference sequence). CDR3 amino acids: CASSQRDRGGEQYV. CDR3 sequence (DNA): TGTGCCAGCAGCCAAAGGGACAGGGGAGGCGAGCAGTACGTC.

Only a few counts were recorded for this clonotype. This chain joins TRBV29-1 and TRBJ1-2; no reliable D call. The CDR3 sequence is 12 residues long. Trimming removed 6 bases at V and 2 bases at J, with 10 bases between. In germline, CDR1 is SQVTM, CDR2 ANQGSEA. Here the CDR3 reads CSVGAVNYGYTF. The DNA of the CDR3 is TGCAGCGTAGGAGCTGTAAACTATGGCTACACCTTC.

V usage is TRBV12-3 or TRBV12-4 and J usage is TRBJ1-2; 9 bases agree with TRBD1. This CDR3 comprises 13 residues. The V segment lost 7 bases and the J segment 6 bases; nucleotides outside the gene matches: 6. The CDR3: CASTQQGAHGYTF. As DNA, the CDR3 is TGTGCCAGCACCCAACAGGGGGCGCATGGCTACACCTTC.

This clonotype was recorded at least ten times. This rearrangement joins TRBV28 to TRBJ1-1; tentative D call: TRBD1 (5 bases). Germline CDR1 MDHEN, CDR2 SYDVKM. The CDR3 consists of 16 residues. Trimming shortened V by 4 bases and J by 3 bases, and 18 bases separated the two germline ends. Here the CDR3 reads CASSSSGPPGDTEAFF. Here the CDR3 DNA reads TGTGCCAGCAGTTCCTCAGGGCCCCCGGGAGACACTGAAGCTTTCTTT. Combining the CDR3 with reference TRBV28 and TRBJ1-1 gives the whole variable domain DVKVTQSSRYLVKRTGEKVFLECVQDMDHENMFWYRQDPGLGLRLIYFSYDVKMKEKGDIPEGYSVSREKKERFSLILESASTNQTSMYLCASSSSGPPGDTEAFFGQGTRLTVV.

This clonotype has more than one count but fewer than ten. The chain employs TRBV18 and TRBJ2-7; no reliable D call. This CDR3 contains 14 residues. Germline V CDR1 and CDR2: KGHSH, LQKENI. V lost 3 bases and J lost 2, with 11 bases in between. The CDR3 region is CASSPVPFTYEQYV. In DNA, the CDR3 is TGTGCCAGCTCACCGGTCCCCTTTACCTACGAGCAGTACGTC.

This sequence joins TRBV29-1 and TRBJ1-5, with D unclear. CDR3 length: 13 residues. Trimming cost V 4 bases and J 3 bases, with 10 bases left between them. Germline V gene data show CDR1 as SQVTM and CDR2 as ANQGSEA. This chain's CDR3 is CSVVNSLNQPQHF. The CDR3 nucleotides read TGCAGCGTTGTCAACAGCCTCAATCAGCCCCAGCATTTT.

This clonotype came up many times. Written as DNA, the CDR3 is TGTGCCAGCACACAGGAGACAGGAGGCCGGAAGACCCAGTACTTC. As protein: CASTQETGGRKTQYF. V usage is TRBV6-1 and J usage is TRBJ2-5; weak D call: TRBD1 (6 bases). CDR1 and CDR2 from the germline V gene are MNHNS and SASEGT. V lost 7 bases and J 6 bases, leaving 21 bases between the germline ends. The CDR3 totals 15 residues.

The CDR3 here is CASSLTGAVNTEAFF. In nucleotides, the CDR3 is TGTGCCAGCAGTTTAACGGGGGCGGTGAACACTGAAGCTTTCTTT. The J gene is TRBJ1-1, the V gene TRBV12-3 or TRBV12-4, with D possibly matching TRBD1 (6 bases). The CDR3 is 15 amino acids. V was shortened by 2 bases and J by 0 bases, with 10 bases between the two germline ends.

This clonotype came up once. The rearrangement uses TRBV6-5 and TRBJ1-6; D unclear. The CDR3 spans 13 residues. Trimming pared 9 bases from V and 8 bases from J, leaving 14 bases between. The V gene's germline CDR1 is MNHEY and CDR2 SVGAGI. CDR3 DNA sequence: TGTGCCAGTAAGGGAACAGCGGATTCACCCCTCCACTTT. This encodes CASKGTADSPLHF.

About this clonotype: An end of the junction differs from the germline gene, which may be a read error. The chain carries TRBV7-9 and TRBJ1-1, with D possibly being TRBD1 (6 bases). The CDR3 has 13 residues. Germline V gene lookup returns CDR1 SEHNR and CDR2 FQNEAQ (reference sequence). The DNA for the CDR3 is TGTGCCAGCATCTTACAGGGAACGAGTGAAGCTTTCTTT. Protein: CASILQGTSEAFF.